These 4 T cell receptor beta chains share one sample of origin, sequenced in a study of metastatic and nonmetastatic thyroid tumors. Each patient came to thyroid surgery without any prior treatment (of any kind). With MiXCR, TCRdb called clones anew from the PCR reads. The sample has more than 10,000 clones, under 30% seen once. Sequenced input: tumor tissue. These TCRs come from a female donor with papillary thyroid cancer or a benign thyroid nodule (not recorded which). Some clones in this sample may be carry-over from other donors' samples.

This clone was seen a handful of times. The rearrangement links TRBV19 to TRBJ2-7; the D is unclear. Trimming left V 3 bases short and J 0 bases short, with 12 bases between. Germline CDR1 and CDR2: LNHDA and SQIVND (reference sequence). The CDR3 length is 15 residues. The CDR3 loop reads CASSMANSNSYEQYF. The CDR3 DNA reads TGTGCCAGTAGTATGGCGAACAGTAACTCCTACGAGCAGTACTTC. The full variable domain, completed using reference TRBV19 and TRBJ2-7, is DGGITQSPKYLFRKEGQNVTLSCEQNLNHDAMYWYRQDPGQGLRLIYYSQIVNDFQKGDIAEGYSVSREKKESFPLTVTSAQKNPTAFYLCASSMANSNSYEQYFGPGTRLTVT.

The CDR3 spells CATSGHRQGRYEQYF. CDR3 nucleotides: TGTGCCACCAGCGGCCACCGACAGGGGAGATACGAGCAGTACTTC. The V gene is TRBV15, the J gene TRBJ2-7, with TRBD1 matching over 8 bases. The junction had 10 bases not matched to a gene; V was cut back by 5 bases and J by 4 bases. This CDR3 has 15 amino acids. The germline V gene has CDR1 LNHNV and CDR2 YYDKDF (reference sequence).

This clone was detected many times. The gene calls are TRBV4-3 and TRBJ1-5; unclear D gene. Germline CDR1 reads LGHNA; CDR2 reads YSLEER. The CDR3 length is 15 residues. V gave up 0 bases and J gave up 3 bases, with 9 bases separating them. The CDR3 reads CASSQDGVNNQPQHF. CDR3 nucleotides: TGCGCCAGCAGCCAAGATGGGGTTAACAATCAGCCCCAGCATTTT.

V usage is TRBV2 and J usage is TRBJ2-2, with 9 bases fitting TRBD2. This CDR3 has 18 residues. Unmatched junction bases numbered 11, after V lost 5 bases and J lost 1 base. Germline V gene sequence: CDR1 SNHLY, CDR2 FYNNEI. CDR3 amino acids: CASSSGTSFVRNTGELFF. The DNA for the CDR3 is TGTGCCAGCAGTTCCGGGACTAGCTTCGTTCGGAACACCGGGGAGCTGTTTTTT.